The rows below give T cell receptor beta chains drawn from one sample of a study of T cells in localized non-small cell lung cancer. The protocol was immunoSEQ multiplex PCR, while the TCRdb copy is restricted to in-frame clones and leaves out a portion. The repertoire includes about 1,500 clones, around 23% of them detected once, and 10% to 15% sits in the top ten. The starting material was normal lung tissue next to the tumor, obtained before any cancer treatment. The receptor set was obtained from a man aged 35 to 69 with stage II lung adenocarcinoma. Both conserved end residues are part of each CDR3. Fields, in order: clone size, D gene, J gene, V gene, CDR3 protein, CDR3 DNA. The D gene is left open where the match is weak. Not every row has a clone size; where given, it reads once, few, many or a size class.

clone size: few
D gene: NA
J gene: TRBJ2-3
V gene: TRBV11-3
CDR3 protein: CASEGDHGTDTQYF
CDR3 DNA: TGTGCCAGCGAAGGGGACCATGGCACAGATACGCAGTATTTT

clone size: few
D gene: NA
J gene: TRBJ1-2
V gene: TRBV10-3
CDR3 protein: CAISETGNYGYTF
CDR3 DNA: TGTGCCATCAGTGAGACAGGGAACTATGGCTACACCTTC

clone size: few
D gene: TRBD1
J gene: TRBJ2-7
V gene: TRBV11-3
CDR3 protein: CASSLGDLRDRGTYEQYF
CDR3 DNA: TGTGCCAGCAGCTTAGGCGACCTCCGGGACAGGGGAACCTACGAGCAGTACTTC

clone size: once
D gene: TRBD1
J gene: TRBJ2-3
V gene: TRBV28
CDR3 protein: CASRAYTTGGLTDTQYF
CDR3 DNA: TGTGCCAGCAGGGCTTACACGACAGGGGGCCTCACAGATACGCAGTATTTT

clone size: medium-sized
D gene: NA
J gene: TRBJ1-2
V gene: TRBV6-8
CDR3 protein: CATLREAGVSYTF
CDR3 DNA: TGTGCCACCCTACGCGAAGCGGGGGTTAGCTACACCTTC

clone size: NA
D gene: NA
J gene: TRBJ1-1
V gene: TRBV9
CDR3 protein: CASSVSGSNTEAFF
CDR3 DNA: TGTGCCAGCAGCGTAAGCGGGTCGAACACTGAAGCTTTCTTT

clone size: few
D gene: NA
J gene: TRBJ2-3
V gene: TRBV6-8
CDR3 protein: CASSASGGGADTQYF
CDR3 DNA: TGTGCCAGCAGTGCCTCAGGGGGGGGCGCAGATACGCAGTATTTT

clone size: NA
D gene: NA
J gene: TRBJ2-1
V gene: TRBV11-3
CDR3 protein: CASSSQIYRASYNEQFF
CDR3 DNA: TGTGCCAGCAGCTCCCAAATTTACAGGGCCTCCTACAATGAGCAGTTCTTC

clone size: NA
D gene: NA
J gene: TRBJ2-4
V gene: TRBV18
CDR3 protein: CASSADQNIQYF
CDR3 DNA: TGTGCCAGCTCGGCGGACCAAAACATTCAGTACTTC

clone size: NA
D gene: TRBD2
J gene: TRBJ2-5
V gene: TRBV19
CDR3 protein: CASTTGLAGEGQETQYF
CDR3 DNA: TGTGCCTCAACTACGGGACTAGCGGGAGAAGGGCAAGAGACCCAGTACTTC

clone size: medium-sized
D gene: TRBD1
J gene: TRBJ2-7
V gene: TRBV6-8
CDR3 protein: CASSPPGTGGLREQYF
CDR3 DNA: TGTGCCAGCAGTCCCCCCGGGACAGGGGGGCTTAGGGAGCAGTACTTC

clone size: few
D gene: NA
J gene: TRBJ2-7
V gene: TRBV4-1
CDR3 protein: CASSLRTDPYEQYF
CDR3 DNA: TGCGCCAGCAGCCTCCGGACAGACCCTTACGAGCAGTACTTC

clone size: NA
D gene: NA
J gene: TRBJ1-5
V gene: TRBV6-8
CDR3 protein: CASSRTTGLSNQPQHF
CDR3 DNA: TGTGCCAGCAGTCGCACGACAGGACTTAGCAATCAGCCCCAGCATTTT

clone size: NA
D gene: TRBD1
J gene: TRBJ1-1
V gene: TRBV6-8
CDR3 protein: CASSLPVGQGYTEAFF
CDR3 DNA: TGTGCCAGCAGCCTACCCGTAGGACAGGGTTACACTGAAGCTTTCTTT

clone size: few
D gene: NA
J gene: TRBJ1-6
V gene: TRBV4-1
CDR3 protein: CASSQYDYRAEGSPLHF
CDR3 DNA: TGCGCCAGCAGCCAATACGATTACAGGGCGGAAGGTTCACCCCTCCACTTT

clone size: NA
D gene: NA
J gene: TRBJ1-2
V gene: TRBV30
CDR3 protein: CAWSRALTGYTF
CDR3 DNA: TGTGCCTGGAGTCGGGCTTTGACTGGCTACACCTTC

clone size: NA
D gene: NA
J gene: TRBJ1-3
V gene: TRBV9
CDR3 protein: CASSVTGGSGNTIYF
CDR3 DNA: TGTGCCAGCAGCGTGACGGGCGGTTCCGGAAACACCATATATTTT

clone size: NA
D gene: NA
J gene: TRBJ2-2
V gene: TRBV1
CDR3 protein: CASSQDRAGFTGELFF
CDR3 DNA: TGCGCCAGCAGCCAAGATCGGGCAGGGTTCACCGGGGAGCTGTTTTTT

clone size: NA
D gene: NA
J gene: TRBJ2-1
V gene: TRBV7-1
CDR3 protein: CASSLVADNEQFF
CDR3 DNA: TGTGCCAGCAGCTTAGTTGCTGACAATGAGCAGTTCTTC

clone size: few
D gene: NA
J gene: TRBJ1-1
V gene: TRBV6-8
CDR3 protein: CASRYYIGEAFF
CDR3 DNA: TGTGCCAGCAGGTACTACATAGGTGAAGCTTTCTTT

clone size: NA
D gene: TRBD1
J gene: TRBJ1-3
V gene: TRBV12-5
CDR3 protein: CASSLGQGVGNTIYF
CDR3 DNA: TGTGCCAGCTCCCTTGGACAGGGGGTAGGAAACACCATATATTTT

clone size: NA
D gene: TRBD2
J gene: TRBJ2-1
V gene: TRBV14
CDR3 protein: CASSQGGLAGKNEQFF
CDR3 DNA: TGTGCCAGCAGCCAGGGTGGGTTAGCGGGAAAAAATGAGCAGTTCTTC

clone size: few
D gene: TRBD2
J gene: TRBJ2-5
V gene: TRBV6-8
CDR3 protein: CAIRAAGAGGQETQYF
CDR3 DNA: TGTGCCATCAGGGCAGCGGGGGCCGGGGGCCAAGAGACCCAGTACTTC

clone size: NA
D gene: TRBD2
J gene: TRBJ2-3
V gene: TRBV19
CDR3 protein: CASSISYASSGRPPDTQYF
CDR3 DNA: TGTGCCAGTAGTATATCTTACGCATCTAGCGGGAGGCCCCCAGATACGCAGTATTTT

clone size: NA
D gene: NA
J gene: TRBJ2-3
V gene: TRBV11-3
CDR3 protein: CASTRGTGSTDTQYF
CDR3 DNA: TGTGCCAGCACCCGAGGGACCGGCTCCACAGATACGCAGTATTTT